This T cell receptor (beta chain) stems from a study of early T cells in non-severe SARS-CoV-2 infection (dated by TCRdb to the early 2020s). For the wider study: Because TCR sequencing was done on bulk RNA from unsorted whole blood, the alpha and beta chains could not be paired. The paper as a whole reports these results and caveats: VDJdb matching was skewed toward anti-spike CD8 responses and likely underestimated virus-specific expansions by missing private and CD4 specificities.

This was a case-control study nested in a cohort of healthcare workers in London, UK, who had nasopharyngeal swab PCR tests and blood samples taken every week. Between 23 and 31 March 2020, the week of the UK lockdown, healthcare workers were enrolled and then followed up weekly for as long as 16 weeks. The library was obtained by 5' RACE. Sequencing was performed on a NextSeq 500. Unique molecular identifiers were attached to individual cDNA molecules in the TCR library protocol so that sequencing error and PCR bias could be corrected. Both TCR alpha and beta chains were sequenced, and tight co-correlation was observed between alpha and beta sequence abundances in each sample. The authors' pipeline ran thus. V gene, J gene and CDR3 annotation of TCR sequences was performed with Decombinator V4. TCRs were defined as expanded if a significant change between any two time points was detected under a Poisson model with p below 0.0001. TCR abundances were normalised to the total number of TCRs sequenced per sample and were expressed as counts per million. MAIT TCRs were defined by TRAV1-2 paired with TRAJ12, TRAJ20 or TRAJ33, and iNKT TCRs by TRAV10 paired with TRAJ18. A search of VDJdb, accessed on 1 November 2021, was run for TCRs annotated to CMV, EBV and SARS-CoV-2, with TCRs annotated for multiple antigens excluded. TCRdb took the public reads, trimmed them with fastp at Q25, ran MiXCR for clone calling and kept in-frame beta chains. Entries are consolidated by CDR3 protein sequence, retaining the most common genes and DNA. The V and J calls and clone size come from TCRdb's table, not from the authors' own analysis. Counted in this sample were 60,000 to 70,000 distinct CDR3 sequences; approximately 5.9% of them appeared once. 3.4% of the sample comes from the top ten.

Points on this clonotype: No cognate antigen has been identified for it. No quality values exist for individual bases; no much larger clone is one base distant.

Ends trimmed: V by 2 bases, J by 6 bases; bases unmatched to a gene: 2. The germline V gene (reference sequence) sets CDR1 to DFQATT and CDR2 to SNEGSKA. Including cysteine and phenylalanine, the CDR3 has 13 amino acids. The entry retains the CDR3 DNA only, 39 bases that are in frame from base 1. The material sequenced was whole blood, taken at baseline. The sequence was obtained from an adult who was a healthcare worker with PCR-confirmed SARS-CoV-2 infection or an uninfected control (not recorded which). The rearrangement joined TRBV20-1 to TRBJ2-1; a stretch of 9 junction bases matches TRBD2. The DNA sequence reads TGCAGTGCTAGAAAGACTAGCGGCAATGAGCAGTTCTTC. Its protein reads: CSARKTSGNEQFF.